The 32 T cell receptor beta chains listed next were all sequenced from one sample in a study of blood T cells in healthy people across ages (dated by TCRdb to about 2015). Library preparation used 5' RACE. Data came from an Illumina HiSeq 2500. A second roughly 6 to 11 cycle PCR used a sample-barcoded 5' primer and a J-beta primer mix. The raw public reads went through TCRdb reprocessing: fastp at Q25, MiXCR clone calling, in-frame beta chains kept. Rows with one shared CDR3 protein collapse into an entry with the most common genes and DNA. The table for this sample lists around 1,100,000 distinct CDR3 sequences; more than 30% of them were counted only once. The top ten clones comprise around 12% of the sample. Sample: blood. These receptors all stem from a man aged 18 to 29 in good health.

This clonotype was seen only a few times. V usage is TRBV20-1 and J usage is TRBJ2-5; TRBD1 matches at 8 bases. With V trimmed by 5 bases and J by 4 bases, 6 bases remained unmatched. Germline CDR1 reads DFQATT; CDR2 reads SNEGSKA (reference sequence). The CDR3 totals 13 residues. In DNA form, the CDR3 reads TGCAGTGCTTCGGACAGGGTGGCAGAGACCCAGTACTTC. Its protein product is CSASDRVAETQYF.

This chain connects TRBV3-1 to TRBJ2-5; D remains ambiguous. The CDR3 is 15 amino acids. The germline V and J ends were trimmed by 0 bases and 1 base, with 9 bases remaining between them. Germline lookup yields CDR1 LGHDT and CDR2 YNNKEL (reference sequence). In nucleotides, the CDR3 is TGTGCCAGCAGCCAAGATGTCGCAGCCCAAGAGACCCAGTACTTC. Translation: CASSQDVAAQETQYF.

This clonotype was observed a handful of times. The genes are TRBV27 and TRBJ2-7; TRBD2 matches 9 bases. The CDR3 sequence is 18 residues long. J lost 2 bases, V lost 5 bases, and 16 bases had no gene match. Germline assignment: CDR1 MNHEY and CDR2 SMNVEV (reference sequence). The CDR3 spells CASSPGGAGGFIPYEQYF. Here the CDR3 DNA reads TGTGCCAGCAGTCCTGGGGGAGCGGGGGGCTTCATTCCCTACGAGCAGTACTTC.

This clonotype was detected a few times. The chain couples TRBV4-3 to TRBJ1-4; D uncertain. The CDR3 length is 16 residues. The germline V gene encodes CDR1 LGHNA and CDR2 YSLEER. V was shortened by 3 bases and J by 10 bases, with 21 bases between the two germline ends. The CDR3 loop reads CASSQATDPGRVKLFF. CDR3 in DNA: TGCGCCAGCAGCCAGGCGACGGACCCCGGGCGGGTAAAACTGTTTTTT.

The rearrangement links TRBV6-5 to TRBJ2-4; weak D call: TRBD1 (6 bases). The CDR3 totals 20 residues. V dropped 4 bases and J dropped 0 bases, with 25 bases sitting between them. Per germline, CDR1 MNHEY and CDR2 SVGAGI. For the CDR3, the DNA is TGTGCCAGCAGTTTATCCCCGCCGGACAGCATCTATCTAGCCAAAAACATTCAGTACTTC. Its protein is CASSLSPPDSIYLAKNIQYF.

On this clonotype: Its ends do not fully match the called genes, so a read error is possible. J is TRBJ1-2 and V is TRBV2, with D unclear. The CDR3 is made up of 15 amino acids. Per germline, CDR1 SNHLY and CDR2 FYNNEI. CDR3 region: CASSDFERSRGGCTF. Here the CDR3 DNA reads TGTGCCAGCAGTGACTTTGAGCGGTCCCGAGGTGGCTGCACCTTC.

This clonotype has a handful of counts. J is TRBJ1-1 and V is TRBV5-5, with TRBD1 matching over 8 bases. This CDR3 comprises 13 residues. Germline V gives CDR1 SGHKS, CDR2 YYEKEE (reference sequence). After removal of 6 bases from V and 4 bases from J, the junction contained 5 bases not matched to a gene. CDR3 region: CASTQTGGTEAFF. The DNA for the CDR3 is TGTGCCAGCACCCAAACAGGGGGCACTGAAGCTTTCTTT.

Regarding this clonotype: Germline is not matched at one junction end, which may reflect a read error. The chain recombines TRBV7-7 with TRBJ2-7; 12 bases fit TRBD2. The CDR3 is 16 amino acids. Germline assignment: CDR1 SSHAT and CDR2 FNYEAQ (reference sequence). Here the CDR3 reads CASSLSPSGGVGEQYF. CDR3 sequence (DNA): TGTGCTAGCAGCTTATCCCCTAGCGGGGGGGTAGGGGAGCAGTACTTC.

The sample holds a few counts of this clonotype. V gene TRBV27 combines with J gene TRBJ2-3, with 7 nucleotides matching TRBD1. V shed 8 bases, J shed 1 base, and the junction held 3 bases outside the gene matches. Germline lookup yields CDR1 MNHEY and CDR2 SMNVEV (reference sequence). The CDR3 runs 13 residues. The CDR3 protein is CASGGQGTDTQYF. The CDR3 DNA reads as TGTGCCAGCGGAGGACAGGGCACAGATACGCAGTATTTT.

The V and J genes are TRBV7-9 and TRBJ1-1; D is perhaps TRBD1 (6 bases). The CDR3 has 16 residues. From germline, CDR1 is SEHNR and CDR2 FQNEAQ (reference sequence). Trimming stripped 5 bases from V and 4 bases from J, with 20 bases between. DNA for the CDR3: TGTGCCAGCAGCCACCGGGATAAACCCAGGGGCACTGAAGCTTTCTTT. The encoded protein is CASSHRDKPRGTEAFF.

The chain is built from TRBV30 and TRBJ2-7; perhaps TRBD1 as D (6 bases). Trimming removed 0 bases from V and 9 bases from J, with 18 bases in between. Germline CDR1 reads GTSNPN; CDR2 reads SVGIG (reference sequence). This CDR3 contains 14 residues. The CDR3, as DNA: TGTGCCTGGAGTGTAAAAAGTGGGGGCAACTCGCAGTACTTC. Protein: CAWSVKSGGNSQYF.

Only a few counts were recorded for this clonotype. This chain uses TRBV6-2 or TRBV6-3 with TRBJ1-3; a possible D gene is TRBD1 (5 bases). The CDR3 totals 17 residues. V was clipped by 2 bases and J by 3 bases, with 17 bases between them. Germline V CDR1 and CDR2: MNHEY, SVGEGT. The CDR3 nucleotides read TGTGCCAGCAGTTACCTCGTCGGACAAACTGATGGAAACACCATATATTTT. This translates into CASSYLVGQTDGNTIYF.

The genes are TRBV6-2 or TRBV6-3 and TRBJ1-1; D is unresolved. This CDR3 comprises 15 residues. Germline CDR1 reads MNHEY; CDR2 reads SVGEGT. Trimming pared 0 bases from V and 4 bases from J, leaving 12 bases between. The DNA of the CDR3 is TGTGCCAGCAGTTACTCGGGCCAAGGGCCCACTGAAGCTTTCTTT. It translates to CASSYSGQGPTEAFF.

This clonotype was counted a few times. The chain joins TRBV7-2 to TRBJ2-3, with 8 bases identical to TRBD1. The germline gives CDR1 SGHTA, CDR2 FQGNSA. J was trimmed by 7 bases and V by 1 base; bases with no gene match: 1. The CDR3 sequence is 13 residues long. The CDR3 DNA sequence: TGTGCCAGCAGCTTAGACAGGGGGAATACGCAGTATTTT. This sequence encodes CASSLDRGNTQYF. Filled out from reference TRBV7-2 and TRBJ2-3, the complete variable domain reads GAGVSQSPSNKVTEKGKDVELRCDPISGHTALYWYRQSLGQGLEFLIYFQGNSAPDKSGLPSDRFSAERTGGSVSTLTIQRTQQEDSAVYLCASSLDRGNTQYFGPGTRLTVL.

The rearrangement joins TRBV7-2 to TRBJ2-5; no firm D call. The closer fit of TRBJ2-1 to the DNA end suggests the J call may be wrong. There are 12 residues in the CDR3. Germline-derived CDR1 and CDR2 are SGHTA and FQGNSA. The CDR3 loop is CASSSYQETQFF. In DNA form, the CDR3 reads TGTGCCAGCAGCTCCTACCAAGAGACCCAGTTCTTC.

In regard to this clonotype: Its ends do not fully match the called genes, so a read error is possible. The gene calls are TRBV6-5 and TRBJ1-2; D remains unclear. The germline V gene encodes CDR1 MNHEY and CDR2 SVGAGI. CDR3 size: 14 residues. The DNA for the CDR3 is TGTGCCAGCAGTTACTACGGAGGTCGTGGTGGCCACACCTTC. It specifies CASSYYGGRGGHTF.

A few counts support this clonotype. The rearrangement uses TRBV20-1 and TRBJ1-2, with TRBD1 matching 7 bases. With 3 bases clipped from V and 4 bases from J, the junction kept 5 bases outside the gene matches. CDR3 length: 13 residues. CDR1 is DFQATT and CDR2 is SNEGSKA in the germline V gene (reference sequence). This chain's CDR3 is CSASGDRSYGYTF. The CDR3 coding sequence is TGCAGTGCTAGCGGGGACAGATCCTATGGCTACACCTTC.

The table lists this clonotype with many counts. The rearrangement links TRBV7-8 to TRBJ1-2, with D tentatively TRBD1 (5 bases). V lost 5 bases, J lost 0 bases, and 22 bases lay in between. CDR1 is SGHVS and CDR2 is FQNEAQ in the germline V gene. This CDR3 is built from 18 residues. The CDR3 DNA sequence: TGTGCCAGCAGCCTTCACCCTATGACAGTCAAGTCTAACTATGGCTACACCTTC. Amino acids: CASSLHPMTVKSNYGYTF.

Only a few counts were recorded for this clonotype. The rearrangement uses TRBV20-1 and TRBJ2-1, with D possibly TRBD2 on 6 matching bases. CDR3 length equals 14 residues. Trimming took 0 bases from V and 3 from J, leaving 9 bases between them. CDR1 and CDR2 (germline): DFQATT, SNEGSKA (reference sequence). This CDR3 is CSARDRGNYNEQFF. Written as DNA, the CDR3 is TGCAGTGCTAGAGATCGGGGGAACTACAATGAGCAGTTCTTC.

This clonotype occurred a few times. This chain links TRBV12-3 or TRBV12-4 with TRBJ2-3; D possibly corresponds to TRBD1 (6 bases). The CDR3 is 14 residues long. V was trimmed by 5 bases and J by 2 bases, leaving 11 bases between them. In DNA, the CDR3 is TGTGCCAGCAGTCTGTGGACAGTCACAGATACGCAGTATTTT. Translating gives CASSLWTVTDTQYF.

CDR3 residues: CSAPDIRDIQYF. The CDR3 DNA reads as TGCAGTGCACCGGACATCCGCGACATTCAGTACTTC. The V gene is TRBV20-1, the J gene TRBJ2-4; possible D gene TRBD1, 5 bases. Between the trimmed V and J ends, which lost 6 bases and 8 bases, there was a span of 14 bases. Germline V gene sequence: CDR1 DFQATT, CDR2 SNEGSKA (reference sequence). The CDR3 sequence is 12 residues long.

The J gene is TRBJ1-1, the V gene TRBV5-1; D is possibly TRBD1 (6 bases). CDR3 length: 14 residues. The V end was cut by 1 base, the J end by 6 bases, with 13 bases between. Germline loops: CDR1 SGHRS, CDR2 YFSETQ. The DNA for the CDR3 is TGCGCCAGCAGCTTGAAGGACGGACAGTCTGAAGCTTTCTTT. It specifies CASSLKDGQSEAFF.

The chain is built from TRBV20-1 and TRBJ1-6, with 8 bases matching TRBD1. CDR3 length: 18 residues. The germline CDR1 and CDR2 sequences are DFQATT and SNEGSKA (reference sequence). V lost 5 bases and J lost 3; bases outside the gene matches: 15. The chain's CDR3 is CSAHNWTGSAFYNSPLHF. CDR3 sequence (DNA): TGCAGTGCTCACAATTGGACAGGGAGTGCTTTCTATAATTCACCCCTCCACTTT.

Only a few counts were recorded for this clonotype. This chain uses TRBV2 with TRBJ2-5; no clear D gene. Germline CDR1 and CDR2: SNHLY and FYNNEI. The CDR3 totals 12 residues. V lost 7 bases to trimming and J lost 2 bases, with 8 bases between them. The chain's CDR3 is CASNSPQETQYF. In nucleotides, the CDR3 is TGTGCCAGCAACAGCCCTCAAGAGACCCAGTACTTC.

This clonotype was counted a few times. One junction end does not reproduce the germline sequence, and a read error may be involved. The chain recombines TRBV6-6 with TRBJ1-1; possibly TRBD1 for D (5 bases). Looked up from germline, CDR1 is MNHNY and CDR2 is SVGAGI (reference sequence). The length of the CDR3 is 14 residues. CDR3 amino acids: CVSSRKGEILWSFF. The CDR3 bases are TGTGTCAGCAGCAGAAAAGGGGAGATCCTTTGGTCTTTCTTT.

This chain uses TRBV12-5 with TRBJ2-3; D is uncertain. In germline, CDR1 is LGHNT, CDR2 FRNRAP. Trimming took 5 bases from V and 5 from J, leaving 14 bases between them. The CDR3 consists of 14 residues. The CDR3 spells CASGVRIHKDTQYF. The CDR3 nucleotides read TGTGCTAGTGGTGTCAGGATACACAAAGATACGCAGTATTTT.

The J gene is TRBJ2-1, the V gene TRBV7-9, with D unresolved. Germline V lookup: CDR1 SEHNR, CDR2 FQNEAQ (reference sequence). V was trimmed by 1 base and J by 3 bases, leaving 10 bases between them. The CDR3 loop spans 15 amino acids. CDR3 region: CASSLGRVGYNEQFF. DNA of the CDR3: TGTGCCAGCAGCTTAGGACGGGTGGGCTACAATGAGCAGTTCTTC.

CDR3 in amino acids: CATSRELEATEAFF. The CDR3 bases are TGTGCCACCAGCAGAGAACTCGAGGCGACTGAAGCTTTCTTT. The gene calls are TRBV15 and TRBJ1-1; D gene ambiguous. Deletions cut 0 bases from V and 5 bases from J, with 10 bases between. This CDR3 is 14 amino acids long. CDR1 LNHNV and CDR2 YYDKDF come from the germline V gene (reference sequence). Full variable domain (rest looked up from reference TRBV15 and TRBJ1-1): DAMVIQNPRYQVTQFGKPVTLSCSQTLNHNVMYWYQQKSSQAPKLLFHYYDKDFNNEADTPDNFQSRRPNTSFCFLDIRSPGLGDTAMYLCATSRELEATEAFFGQGTRLTVV.

There are a few counts of this clonotype. The rearrangement uses TRBV6-6 and TRBJ1-2; 9 nucleotides agree with TRBD1. V lost 6 bases, J lost 6 bases, and 11 bases stayed unmatched. The CDR3 runs 15 residues. CDR1 is MNHNY, CDR2 SVGAGI, per germline (reference sequence). Here the CDR3 DNA reads TGTGCCAGCAGCCCGCTCACCGGGACAGGGCATGGCTACACCTTC. Its protein product is CASSPLTGTGHGYTF.

This chain connects TRBV14 to TRBJ1-3; no clear D gene. The CDR3 runs 16 residues. V lost 1 base to trimming and J lost 0 bases, with 10 bases between them. Germline assignment: CDR1 SGHDN and CDR2 FVKESK. The CDR3 DNA sequence: TGTGCCAGCAGCCAAGTACGTGGGAGCTCTGGAAACACCATATATTTT. This translates into CASSQVRGSSGNTIYF.

V usage is TRBV6-2 or TRBV6-3 and J usage is TRBJ2-7, with D possibly called TRBD1 or TRBD2 (6 bases each). The germline V and J ends were trimmed by 4 bases and 4 bases, with 14 bases remaining between them. Per germline, CDR1 MNHEY and CDR2 SVGEGT. This CDR3 has 14 residues. CDR3 region: CASSSPGAEYEQYF. The CDR3 DNA is TGTGCCAGCAGTTCACCGGGGGCTGAATACGAGCAGTACTTC.

The chain carries TRBV20-1 and TRBJ1-6; D remains ambiguous. This CDR3 is built from 13 residues. Germline V gene sequence: CDR1 DFQATT, CDR2 SNEGSKA (reference sequence). Trimming pared 0 bases from V and 7 bases from J, leaving 7 bases between. The CDR3 loop is CSARDFGNSPLHF. In DNA form, the CDR3 reads TGCAGTGCTAGAGATTTCGGGAATTCACCCCTCCACTTT.